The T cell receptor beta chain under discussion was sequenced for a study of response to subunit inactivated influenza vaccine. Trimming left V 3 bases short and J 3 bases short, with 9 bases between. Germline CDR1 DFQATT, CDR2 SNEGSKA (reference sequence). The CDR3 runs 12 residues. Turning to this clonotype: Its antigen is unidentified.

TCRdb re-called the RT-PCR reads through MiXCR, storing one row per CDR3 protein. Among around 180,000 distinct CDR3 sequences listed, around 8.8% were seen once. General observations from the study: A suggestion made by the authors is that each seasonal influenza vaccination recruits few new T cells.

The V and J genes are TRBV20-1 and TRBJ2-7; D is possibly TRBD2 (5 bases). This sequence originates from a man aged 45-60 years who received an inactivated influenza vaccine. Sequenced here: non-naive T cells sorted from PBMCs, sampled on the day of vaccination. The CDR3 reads CSARDSNYEQYF. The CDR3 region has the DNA TGCAGTGCTAGGGACTCAAACTACGAGCAGTACTTC.